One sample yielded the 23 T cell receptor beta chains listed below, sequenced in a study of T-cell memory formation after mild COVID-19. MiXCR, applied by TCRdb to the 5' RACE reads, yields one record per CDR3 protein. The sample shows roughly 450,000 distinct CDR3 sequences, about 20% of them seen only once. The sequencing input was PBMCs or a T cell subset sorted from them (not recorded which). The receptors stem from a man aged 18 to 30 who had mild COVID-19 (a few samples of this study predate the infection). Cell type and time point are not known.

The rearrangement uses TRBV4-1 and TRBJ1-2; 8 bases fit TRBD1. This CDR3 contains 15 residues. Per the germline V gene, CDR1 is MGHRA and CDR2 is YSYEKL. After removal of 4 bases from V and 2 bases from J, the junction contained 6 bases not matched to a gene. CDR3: CASSPMTGVNYGYTF. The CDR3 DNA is TGCGCCAGCAGCCCCATGACAGGGGTGAACTATGGCTACACCTTC.

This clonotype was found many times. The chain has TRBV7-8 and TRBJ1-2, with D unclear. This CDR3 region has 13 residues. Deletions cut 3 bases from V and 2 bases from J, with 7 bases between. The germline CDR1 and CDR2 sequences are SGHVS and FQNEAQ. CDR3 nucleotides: TGTGCCAGCAGCTTGAGGGTAAACTATGGCTACACCTTC. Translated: CASSLRVNYGYTF.

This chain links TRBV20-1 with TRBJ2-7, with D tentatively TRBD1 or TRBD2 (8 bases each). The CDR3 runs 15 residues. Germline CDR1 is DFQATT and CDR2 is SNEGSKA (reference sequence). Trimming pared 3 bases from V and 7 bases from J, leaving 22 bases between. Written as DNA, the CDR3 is TGCAGTGCTAGCGGCGGGGGGACAGGAGTGAATGAGCAGTACTTC. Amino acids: CSASGGGTGVNEQYF.

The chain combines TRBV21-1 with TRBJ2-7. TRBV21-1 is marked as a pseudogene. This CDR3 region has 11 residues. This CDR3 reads CARDIPDEQYV. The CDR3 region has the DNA TGTGCCAGAGACATTCCAGACGAGCAGTACGTC.

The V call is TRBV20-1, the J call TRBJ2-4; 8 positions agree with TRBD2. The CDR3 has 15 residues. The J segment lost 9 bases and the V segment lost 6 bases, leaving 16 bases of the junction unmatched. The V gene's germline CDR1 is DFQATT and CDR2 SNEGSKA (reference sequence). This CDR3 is CSARKTGLEGAIQYF. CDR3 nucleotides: TGCAGTGCCCGGAAAACGGGACTAGAAGGGGCCATTCAGTACTTC.

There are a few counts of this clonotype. The CDR3 coding sequence is TGTGCCAGCATGGAGGGGTTGCCTGGAAACACCATATATTTT. Its protein product is CASMEGLPGNTIYF. This chain links TRBV7-9 with TRBJ1-3; D may be TRBD1 (5 bases). Trimming cost V 7 bases and J 2 bases, with 12 bases left between them. Germline loops: CDR1 SEHNR, CDR2 FQNEAQ (reference sequence). The CDR3 runs 14 residues.

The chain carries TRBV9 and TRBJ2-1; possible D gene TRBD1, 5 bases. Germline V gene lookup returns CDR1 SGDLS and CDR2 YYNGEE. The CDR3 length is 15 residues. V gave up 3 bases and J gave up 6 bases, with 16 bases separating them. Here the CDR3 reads CASSAGAQQVNEQFF. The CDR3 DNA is TGTGCCAGCAGCGCTGGGGCACAACAGGTCAATGAGCAGTTCTTC.

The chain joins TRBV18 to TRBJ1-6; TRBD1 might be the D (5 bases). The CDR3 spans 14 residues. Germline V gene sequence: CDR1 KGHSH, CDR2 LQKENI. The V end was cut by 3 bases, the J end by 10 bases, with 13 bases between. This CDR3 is CASSPVRDGSPLHF. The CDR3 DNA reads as TGTGCCAGCTCACCTGTCAGGGATGGCTCACCCCTCCACTTT.

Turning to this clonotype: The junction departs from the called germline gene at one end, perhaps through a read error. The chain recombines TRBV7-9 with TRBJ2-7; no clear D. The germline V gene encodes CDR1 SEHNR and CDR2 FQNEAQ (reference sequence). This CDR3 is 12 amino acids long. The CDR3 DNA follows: TGTGCCAGCAGCTTAGGGCACTACAAGCAGTACTTC. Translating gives CASSLGHYKQYF.

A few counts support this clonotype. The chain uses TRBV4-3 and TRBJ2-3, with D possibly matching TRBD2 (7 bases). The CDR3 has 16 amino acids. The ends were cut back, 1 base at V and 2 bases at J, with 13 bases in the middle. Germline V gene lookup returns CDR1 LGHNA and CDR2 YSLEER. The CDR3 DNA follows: TGCGCCAGCAGCCAAGCGAGCGCGGGGGCCACAGATACGCAGTATTTT. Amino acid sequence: CASSQASAGATDTQYF.

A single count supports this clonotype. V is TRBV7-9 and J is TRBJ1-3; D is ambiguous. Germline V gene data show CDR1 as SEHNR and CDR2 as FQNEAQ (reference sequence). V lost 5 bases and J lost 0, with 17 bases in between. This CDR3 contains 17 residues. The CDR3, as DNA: TGTGCCAGCAGCCCACCCCCGAAGGGAAGCTCTGGAAACACCATATATTTT. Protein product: CASSPPPKGSSGNTIYF.

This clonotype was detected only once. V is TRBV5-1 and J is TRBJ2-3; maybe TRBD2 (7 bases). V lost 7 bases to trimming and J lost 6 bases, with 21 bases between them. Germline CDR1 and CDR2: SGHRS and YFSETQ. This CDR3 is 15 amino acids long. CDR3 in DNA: TGCGCCAGCTCCTACTCTGGGGGGGCCGCCGATACGCAGTATTTT. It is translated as CASSYSGGAADTQYF. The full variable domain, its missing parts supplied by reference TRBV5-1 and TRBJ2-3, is KAGVTQTPRYLIKTRGQQVTLSCSPISGHRSVSWYQQTPGQGLQFLFEYFSETQRNKGNFPGRFSGRQFSNSRSEMNVSTLELGDSALYLCASSYSGGAADTQYFGPGTRLTVL.

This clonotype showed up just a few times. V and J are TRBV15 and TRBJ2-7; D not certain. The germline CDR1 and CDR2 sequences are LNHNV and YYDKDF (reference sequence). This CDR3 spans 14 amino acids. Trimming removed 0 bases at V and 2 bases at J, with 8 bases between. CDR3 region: CATSRDRQAYEQYV. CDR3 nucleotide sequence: TGTGCCACCAGCAGAGATCGCCAGGCCTACGAGCAGTACGTC.

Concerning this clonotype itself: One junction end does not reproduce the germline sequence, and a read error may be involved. CDR3 protein: CSARGFGQGGPTGDLFF. CDR3 coding DNA: TGCAGTGCTAGAGGATTCGGGCAGGGGGGCCCGACCGGGGATCTGTTTTTT. The chain joins TRBV20-1 to TRBJ2-2; D might be TRBD1 (7 bases). CDR3 length: 17 amino acids. Per the germline V gene, CDR1 is DFQATT and CDR2 is SNEGSKA (reference sequence).

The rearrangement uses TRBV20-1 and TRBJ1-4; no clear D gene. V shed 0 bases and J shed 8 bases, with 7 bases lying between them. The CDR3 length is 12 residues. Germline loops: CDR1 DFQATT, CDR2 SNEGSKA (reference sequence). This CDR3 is CSARDLLEKLFF. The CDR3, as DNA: TGCAGTGCTAGAGATCTCTTGGAAAAACTGTTTTTT.

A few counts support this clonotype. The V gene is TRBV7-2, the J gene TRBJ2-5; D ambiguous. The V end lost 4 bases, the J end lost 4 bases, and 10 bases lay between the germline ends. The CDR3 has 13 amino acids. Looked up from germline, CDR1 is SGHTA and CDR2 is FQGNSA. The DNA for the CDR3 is TGTGCCAGCAGCTCGGCCCGAAGAGAGACCCAGTACTTC. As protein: CASSSARRETQYF.

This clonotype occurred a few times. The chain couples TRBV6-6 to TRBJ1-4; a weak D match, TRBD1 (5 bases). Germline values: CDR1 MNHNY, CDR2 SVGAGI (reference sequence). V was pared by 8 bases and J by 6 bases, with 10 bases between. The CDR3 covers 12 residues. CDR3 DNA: TGTGCCAGCTCAGGGCCGGATGAAAAACTGTTTTTT. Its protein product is CASSGPDEKLFF.

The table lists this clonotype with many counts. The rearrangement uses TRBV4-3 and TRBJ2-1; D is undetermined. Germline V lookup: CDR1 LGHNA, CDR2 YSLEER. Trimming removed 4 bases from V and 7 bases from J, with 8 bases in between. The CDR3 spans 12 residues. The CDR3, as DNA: TGCGCCAGCAGCCCTGACACAAATGAGCAGTTCTTC. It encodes CASSPDTNEQFF.

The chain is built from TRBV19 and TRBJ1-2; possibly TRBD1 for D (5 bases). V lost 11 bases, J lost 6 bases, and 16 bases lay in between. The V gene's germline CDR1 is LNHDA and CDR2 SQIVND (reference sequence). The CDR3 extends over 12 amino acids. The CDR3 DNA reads TGTGCCTCCTCGACGGGGGTCGATGGCTACACCTTC. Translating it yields CASSTGVDGYTF.

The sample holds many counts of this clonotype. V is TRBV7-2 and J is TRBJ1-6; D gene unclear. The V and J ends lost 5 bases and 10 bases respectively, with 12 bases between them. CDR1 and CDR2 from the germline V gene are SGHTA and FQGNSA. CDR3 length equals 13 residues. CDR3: CASSEYAGSPLHF. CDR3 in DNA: TGTGCCAGCAGCGAATATGCGGGCTCACCCCTCCACTTT.

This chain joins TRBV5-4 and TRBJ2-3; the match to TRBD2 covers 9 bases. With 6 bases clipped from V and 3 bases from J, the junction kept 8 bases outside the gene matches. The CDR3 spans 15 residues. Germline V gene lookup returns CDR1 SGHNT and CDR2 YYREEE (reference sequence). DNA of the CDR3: TGTGCCAGCATCCCCCCGCGGGGGGGGACAGATACGCAGTATTTT. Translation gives CASIPPRGGTDTQYF.

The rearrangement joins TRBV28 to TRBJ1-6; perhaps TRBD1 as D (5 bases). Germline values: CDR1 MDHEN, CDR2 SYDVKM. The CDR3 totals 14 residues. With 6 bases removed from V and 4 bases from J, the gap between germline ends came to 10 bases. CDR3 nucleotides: TGTGCCAGCAGAACAGGCTCTTATAATTCACCCCTCCACTTT. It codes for CASRTGSYNSPLHF.

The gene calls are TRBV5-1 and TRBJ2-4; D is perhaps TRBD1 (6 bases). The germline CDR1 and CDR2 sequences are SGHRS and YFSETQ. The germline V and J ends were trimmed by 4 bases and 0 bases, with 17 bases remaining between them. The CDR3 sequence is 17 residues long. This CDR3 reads CASSAPETGIAKNIQYF. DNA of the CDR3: TGCGCCAGCAGCGCCCCCGAAACAGGGATAGCCAAAAACATTCAGTACTTC.